Sequencing of this T cell receptor (beta chain) was carried out in a study of blood T cell repertoires in COVID-19 (dated by TCRdb to the early 2020s). Concerning the study at large: Collaborator samples came from the United States, Italy and Spain and covered acute and convalescent phases of COVID-19. The prospective study material was composed of cDNA or gDNA derived from T cells, B-cell-depleted T cells, or PBMCs. Subjects who had been exposed to COVID-19, were actively infected with it, or had recovered from it provided the deeply sampled blood TCRbeta repertoires that made up the dataset. The repertoires were released in a freely available public database meant as a resource for research on the immune response to SARS-CoV-2. The samples were drawn from the first 160 participants of the ongoing ImmuneRACE study and from more than 1,000 subjects provided by 6 global collaborators. Sample metadata almost always included a de-identified subject ID, COVID-19 status, age in years and sex. Where HLA class I and class II types were available, the types were taken from metadata supplied by the sample provider, not from assay-based typing.

About this clone: Its antigen is unknown. No much larger clonotype is one base removed from it; base qualities were not supplied.

TCRbeta CDR3 regions were amplified from genomic DNA using the immunoSEQ Assay, a bias-controlled multiplex PCR. As for how the authors treated the data: Nucleated cell counts per sample were estimated from amplification of reference gene primers within the assay. To quantify the absolute abundance of each unique TCRbeta CDR3 rearrangement, sequence reads were collapsed and filtered. Productive Simpson clonality was computed per sample as the square root of Simpson's diversity index over productive rearrangements. TCRdb took this table from immuneACCESS and kept in-frame rearrangements with V and J called. Such tables lack part of the clones; where checked against another copy, unresolved V genes explain under half of the gap, and the rest is unexplained. That table gives V, J and clone size, and the DNA gave D and trimming. This sample lists 27,000 or so clones; approximately 82% were detected once. The top ten clonotypes cover 60% to 70% of the sample.

Whole blood was collected in K2EDTA tubes by collaborating institutions according to the institutions' own protocols. Collaborator samples were shipped for TCRbeta analysis as frozen whole blood, isolated PBMCs, or DNA extracted from either sample type. The paper's findings and limits, for the study overall: The amount of clinical and demographic metadata varied by source and participant and was provided uncurated.

The CDR3 spans 14 residues, from the cysteine through the phenylalanine. The DNA shown is the 42-base CDR3, in frame from base 1. From a lookup of the germline V gene (reference sequence), CDR1 and CDR2 are SEHNR and FQNEAQ. Unmatched junction bases come to 6, with V trimmed by 5 bases and J by 7 bases. The sequenced sample consisted of peripheral blood. This clonotype was obtained from a man between 70 and 80 years old with acute or convalescent COVID-19. The V gene is TRBV7-9 and the J gene is TRBJ1-5; 9 bases in the junction line up with TRBD1. The DNA sequence is given as TGTGCCAGCAGCGGCAACAGGGGGCTACAGCCCCAGCATTTT. Its protein reads: CASSGNRGLQPQHF.